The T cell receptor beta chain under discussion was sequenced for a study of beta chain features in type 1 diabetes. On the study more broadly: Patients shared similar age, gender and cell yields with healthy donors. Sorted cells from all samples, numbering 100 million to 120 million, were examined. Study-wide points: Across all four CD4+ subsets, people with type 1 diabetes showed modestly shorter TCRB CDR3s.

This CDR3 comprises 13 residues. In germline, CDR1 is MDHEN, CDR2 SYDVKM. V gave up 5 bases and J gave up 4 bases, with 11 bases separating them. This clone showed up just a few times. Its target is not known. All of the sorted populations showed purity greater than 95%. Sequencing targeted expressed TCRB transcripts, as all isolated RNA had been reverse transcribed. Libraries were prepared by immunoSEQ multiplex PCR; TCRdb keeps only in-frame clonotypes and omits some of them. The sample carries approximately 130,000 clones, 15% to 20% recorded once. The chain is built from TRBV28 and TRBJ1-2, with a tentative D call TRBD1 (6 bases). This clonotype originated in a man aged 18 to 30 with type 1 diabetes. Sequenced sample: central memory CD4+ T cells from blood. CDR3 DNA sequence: TGTGCCAGCAGTCCCGGACAGTTCTATGGCTACACCTTC. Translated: CASSPGQFYGYTF.